Presented here are 20 T cell receptor beta chains from one specimen sequenced in a study of radiotherapy plus CTLA-4 blockade in lung cancer (dated by TCRdb to the late 2010s). Library construction relied on the immunoSEQ multiplex PCR assay. Held by TCRdb, this immuneACCESS table contains in-frame sequences only and omits some clones. Under half of the omission traces to an unresolved V gene where checked; the cause of the rest is unknown. The sample table contains 35,000 to 40,000 clones; only one count was recorded for over 55% of them. 11% of the sample rests with the top ten. The sample here was peripheral blood, taken from a patient treated with radiotherapy plus ipilimumab. Receptor source: a human donor with non-small cell lung cancer who had stable disease on radiotherapy plus ipilimumab.

This chain joins TRBV2 and TRBJ1-3, with a tentative D call TRBD1 (6 bases). Germline V gene sequence: CDR1 SNHLY, CDR2 FYNNEI. CDR3 length: 12 amino acids. V was shortened by 5 bases and J by 8 bases, with 10 bases between the two germline ends. The CDR3 coding sequence is TGTGCCAGCAGTTTCAGGGGCGACACCATATATTTT. Amino acid sequence: CASSFRGDTIYF.

The chain recombines TRBV18 with TRBJ2-1; 10 bases align to TRBD1. The V and J ends lost 4 bases and 6 bases, in that order; junction bases with no gene match: 9. CDR3 length: 16 amino acids. CDR1 and CDR2 from the germline V gene are KGHSH and LQKENI. CDR3: CASSQTRGQGFNEQFF. The DNA of the CDR3 is TGTGCCAGCTCACAAACAAGGGGACAGGGGTTCAATGAGCAGTTCTTC.

V and J are TRBV27 and TRBJ2-7; 8 positions match TRBD1. The trim removed 2 bases at V and 4 bases at J, leaving 4 bases unmatched. This CDR3 is built from 14 residues. Germline-derived CDR1 and CDR2 are MNHEY and SMNVEV (reference sequence). In DNA, the CDR3 is TGTGCCAGCAGTTTAGCAGGGGGCGCGTACGAGCAGTACTTC. Translation: CASSLAGGAYEQYF.

The rearrangement links TRBV4-1 to TRBJ2-5; possible D gene TRBD1, 5 bases. The germline gives CDR1 MGHRA, CDR2 YSYEKL. Trimming cost V 2 bases and J 5 bases, with 12 bases left between them. The CDR3 runs 14 residues. CDR3 region: CASSQSRVAETQYF. DNA of the CDR3: TGCGCCAGCAGCCAATCCAGGGTCGCGGAGACCCAGTACTTC.

With respect to this clone: At one boundary the junction diverges from the germline segment, which might be a read error. The chain recombines TRBV11-3 with TRBJ1-2; 9 bases line up with TRBD1. Germline V gives CDR1 SGHNT, CDR2 YENEEA. The CDR3 covers 12 residues. The CDR3 protein is CAVTQGQGVAAF. DNA of the CDR3: TGTGCCGTTACTCAGGGACAGGGTGTCGCGGCCTTC. Together with reference TRBV11-3 and TRBJ1-2, the CDR3 gives the full variable domain: EAGVVQSPRYKIIEKKQPVAFWCNPISGHNTLYWYLQNLGQGPELLIRYENEEAVDDSQLPKDRFSAERLKGVDSTLKIQPAELGDSAVYLCAVTQGQGVAAFGSGTRLTVV.

The chain couples TRBV10-2 to TRBJ2-7; D is unclear. The V end lost 1 base, the J end lost 0 bases, and 7 bases lay between the germline ends. This CDR3 has 14 residues. The germline gives CDR1 WSHSY, CDR2 SAAADI. Here the CDR3 reads CASSEYRDSYEQYF. The CDR3 bases are TGCGCCAGCAGTGAGTACAGAGACTCCTACGAGCAGTACTTC.

The sample holds a few counts of this clone. The chain joins TRBV7-9 to TRBJ1-3, with 10 bases identical to TRBD1. Trimming cost V 4 bases and J 0 bases; bases outside gene matches: 12. Germline-derived CDR1 and CDR2 are SEHNR and FQNEAQ (reference sequence). The CDR3 spans 19 residues. The CDR3 sequence is CASSSPKTGTGDSGNTIYF. CDR3 coding DNA: TGTGCCAGCAGCTCCCCGAAGACCGGGACAGGGGACTCTGGAAACACCATATATTTT.

The rearrangement uses TRBV6-1 and TRBJ1-6, with a tentative D call TRBD1 (6 bases). Germline loops: CDR1 MNHNS, CDR2 SASEGT. This CDR3 is built from 15 residues. V lost 4 bases, J lost 6 bases, and 13 bases lay in between. This chain's CDR3 is CASSGQEGFNSPLHF. CDR3 DNA: TGTGCCAGCAGTGGACAGGAAGGATTTAATTCACCCCTCCACTTT.

This clone was observed at least ten times. The chain couples TRBV29-1 to TRBJ2-2, with D uncertain. This CDR3 is built from 14 residues. V gave up 0 bases and J gave up 1 base, with 6 bases separating them. Germline-derived CDR1 and CDR2 are SQVTM and ANQGSEA. The CDR3 spells CSVEDTGNTGELFF. The CDR3 bases are TGCAGCGTTGAAGATACGGGGAACACCGGGGAGCTGTTTTTT.

The CDR3 nucleotides are TGTGCCAGCAAAGACCGAGGGATCGGTGGCTACACCTTC. Protein product: CASKDRGIGGYTF. The gene calls are TRBV27 and TRBJ1-2; D unclear. Germline V lookup: CDR1 MNHEY, CDR2 SMNVEV (reference sequence). This CDR3 is 13 amino acids long. V lost 7 bases and J lost 7, with 16 bases in between.

V usage is TRBV29-1 and J usage is TRBJ1-4; D unresolved. Trimming cost V 2 bases and J 6 bases, with 7 bases left between them. The CDR3 contains 12 residues. Germline V gene data show CDR1 as SQVTM and CDR2 as ANQGSEA. CDR3 nucleotide sequence: TGCAGCGTTGAAAAATCCGATGAAAAACTGTTTTTT. Translation gives CSVEKSDEKLFF.

This clone occurred a few times. The genes are TRBV5-4 and TRBJ2-7; 7 bases are shared with TRBD1. V gave up 2 bases and J gave up 3 bases; unmatched junction bases: 5. CDR1 and CDR2 (germline): SGHNT, YYREEE (reference sequence). This CDR3 region has 14 residues. Here the CDR3 DNA reads TGTGCCAGCAGCTTCCATGGGACAGACTACGAGCAGTACTTC. Translation: CASSFHGTDYEQYF.

This clone has just one count. This chain joins TRBV2 and TRBJ2-3; D not certain. This CDR3 has 13 residues. Germline V CDR1 and CDR2: SNHLY, FYNNEI. V gave up 4 bases and J gave up 2 bases, with 7 bases separating them. CDR3 in amino acids: CASSAQYTDTQYF. CDR3 nucleotide sequence: TGTGCCAGCAGTGCACAATACACAGATACGCAGTATTTT.

The V gene is TRBV11-3, the J gene TRBJ1-1; perhaps TRBD1 as D (5 bases). Germline CDR1 SGHNT, CDR2 YENEEA. V was trimmed by 1 base and J by 4 bases, leaving 10 bases between them. The CDR3 consists of 14 residues. CDR3 nucleotides: TGTGCCAGCAGCTTAGGACAGAGAAGCACTGAAGCTTTCTTT. Its translation is CASSLGQRSTEAFF.

V gene TRBV29-1 combines with J gene TRBJ2-2; TRBD1 matches 9 bases. CDR1 SQVTM and CDR2 ANQGSEA come from the germline V gene. The CDR3 is 13 residues long. The V segment lost 3 bases and the J segment 7 bases; nucleotides outside the gene matches: 3. CDR3 region: CSVEGTGHGELFF. CDR3 sequence (DNA): TGCAGCGTTGAGGGGACAGGGCACGGGGAGCTGTTTTTT.

This chain uses TRBV11-3 with TRBJ2-3; 13 bases map to TRBD2. Germline values: CDR1 SGHNT, CDR2 YENEEA. This CDR3 has 16 amino acids. V gave up 4 bases and J gave up 1 base; unmatched junction bases: 2. In nucleotides, the CDR3 is TGTGCCAGCAGCTCAGGACTAGCGGGGGGCACAGATACGCAGTATTTT. Amino acids: CASSSGLAGGTDTQYF.

V and J are TRBV7-9 and TRBJ2-5; 8 nucleotides match TRBD2. V was pared by 5 bases and J by 0 bases, with 5 bases of the junction left unmatched. CDR3 size: 15 residues. The V gene's germline CDR1 is SEHNR and CDR2 FQNEAQ (reference sequence). The CDR3 is CASSLTGGYQETQYF. The CDR3 region has the DNA TGTGCCAGCAGCCTTACGGGGGGGTACCAAGAGACCCAGTACTTC. Full variable domain (rest looked up from reference TRBV7-9 and TRBJ2-5): DTGVSQNPRHKITKRGQNVTFRCDPISEHNRLYWYRQTLGQGPEFLTYFQNEAQLEKSRLLSDRFSAERPKGSFSTLEIQRTEQGDSAMYLCASSLTGGYQETQYFGPGTRLLVL.

The V call is TRBV5-1, the J call TRBJ2-3, with 7 bases that match TRBD2. V dropped 4 bases and J dropped 4; count of bases not matched to a gene: 3. This CDR3 has 13 residues. The germline V gene has CDR1 SGHRS and CDR2 YFSETQ. CDR3 in DNA: TGCGCCAGCAGCATCGGACTAGCAGATACGCAGTATTTT. The encoded protein is CASSIGLADTQYF.

CDR3 DNA: TGTGCCAGCAGCTCCCTTCTAAAGATCGGGCAGTTCTTC. Protein sequence: CASSSLLKIGQFF. The chain combines TRBV11-3 with TRBJ2-1; D not certain. From germline, CDR1 is SGHNT and CDR2 YENEEA. The CDR3 contains 13 residues. V was shortened by 4 bases and J by 12 bases, with 16 bases between the two germline ends.

V is TRBV30 and J is TRBJ1-5, with 11 bases lining up with TRBD1. The V segment lost 2 bases and the J segment 1 base; nucleotides outside the gene matches: 7. CDR1 is GTSNPN, CDR2 SVGIG, per germline (reference sequence). The CDR3 is made up of 17 amino acids. CDR3 nucleotide sequence: TGTGCCTGGAGTACCCCGGGACAGGGGGAGAGCAATCAGCCCCAGCATTTT. Protein: CAWSTPGQGESNQPQHF.